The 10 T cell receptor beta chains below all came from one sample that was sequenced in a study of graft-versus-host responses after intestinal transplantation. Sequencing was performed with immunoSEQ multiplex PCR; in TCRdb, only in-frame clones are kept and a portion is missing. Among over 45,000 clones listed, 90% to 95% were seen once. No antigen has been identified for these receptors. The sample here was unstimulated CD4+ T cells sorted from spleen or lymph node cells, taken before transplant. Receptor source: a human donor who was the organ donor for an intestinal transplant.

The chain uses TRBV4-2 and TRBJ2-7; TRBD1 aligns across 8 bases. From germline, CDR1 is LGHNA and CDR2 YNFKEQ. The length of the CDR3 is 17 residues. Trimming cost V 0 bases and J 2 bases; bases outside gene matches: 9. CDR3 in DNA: TGTGCCAGCAGCCAAGACCGGGCAGGGGGCGCCCCCTACGAGCAGTACTTC. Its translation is CASSQDRAGGAPYEQYF.

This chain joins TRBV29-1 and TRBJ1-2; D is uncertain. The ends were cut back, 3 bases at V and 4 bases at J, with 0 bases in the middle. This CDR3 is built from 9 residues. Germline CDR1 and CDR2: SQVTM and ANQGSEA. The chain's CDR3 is CSVDYGYTF. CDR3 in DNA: TGCAGCGTTGACTATGGCTACACCTTC.

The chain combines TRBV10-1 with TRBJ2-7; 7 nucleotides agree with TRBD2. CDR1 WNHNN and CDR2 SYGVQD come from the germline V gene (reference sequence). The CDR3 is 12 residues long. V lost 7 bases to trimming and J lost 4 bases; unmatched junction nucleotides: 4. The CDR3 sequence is CASKSGAYEQYF. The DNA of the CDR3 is TGCGCCAGCAAAAGCGGGGCATACGAGCAGTACTTC.

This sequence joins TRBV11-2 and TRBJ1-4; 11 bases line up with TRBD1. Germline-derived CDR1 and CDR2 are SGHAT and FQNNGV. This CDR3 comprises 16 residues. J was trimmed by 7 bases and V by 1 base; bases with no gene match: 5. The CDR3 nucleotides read TGTGCCAGCAGCTTAGGGGTCGGGACAGGGGGTGAAAAACTGTTTTTT. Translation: CASSLGVGTGGEKLFF.

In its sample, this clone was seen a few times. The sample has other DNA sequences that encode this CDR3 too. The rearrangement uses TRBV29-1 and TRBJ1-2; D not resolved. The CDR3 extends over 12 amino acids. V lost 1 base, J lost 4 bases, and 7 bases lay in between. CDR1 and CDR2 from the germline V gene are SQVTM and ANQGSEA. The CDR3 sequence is CSVEGPAYGYTF. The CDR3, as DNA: TGCAGCGTTGAAGGCCCCGCCTATGGCTACACCTTC. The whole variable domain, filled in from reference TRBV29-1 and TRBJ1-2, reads SAVISQKPSRDICQRGTSLTIQCQVDSQVTMMFWYRQQPGQSLTLIATANQGSEATYESGFVIDKFPISRPNLTFSTLTVSNMSPEDSSIYLCSVEGPAYGYTFGSGTRLTVV.

The CDR3 sequence: CASSLGGGGRVTEAFF. CDR3 coding DNA: TGTGCCAGCAGTTTAGGCGGAGGGGGCCGGGTCACTGAAGCTTTCTTT. V and J are TRBV5-4 and TRBJ1-1; 7 bases fit TRBD1. Germline V gives CDR1 SGHNT, CDR2 YYREEE (reference sequence). The CDR3 length is 16 residues. V was clipped by 5 bases and J by 4 bases; unmatched bases: 14. The whole variable domain, remainder taken from reference TRBV5-4 and TRBJ1-1, is ETGVTQSPTHLIKTRGQQVTLRCSSQSGHNTVSWYQQALGQGPQFIFQYYREEENGRGNFPPRFSGLQFPNYSSELNVNALELDDSALYLCASSLGGGGRVTEAFFGQGTRLTVV.

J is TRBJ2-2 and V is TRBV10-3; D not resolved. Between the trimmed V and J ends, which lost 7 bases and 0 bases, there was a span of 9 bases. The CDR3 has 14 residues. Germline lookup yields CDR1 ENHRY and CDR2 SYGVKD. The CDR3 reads CAITQTPNTGELFF. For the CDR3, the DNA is TGTGCCATCACCCAGACCCCGAACACCGGGGAGCTGTTTTTT.

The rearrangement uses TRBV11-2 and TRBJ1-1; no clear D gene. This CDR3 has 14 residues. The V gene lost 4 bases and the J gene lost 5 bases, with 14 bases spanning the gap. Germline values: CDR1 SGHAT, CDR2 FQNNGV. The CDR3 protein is CASSSPVGGTEAFF. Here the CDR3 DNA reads TGTGCCAGCAGCTCCCCAGTAGGAGGGACTGAAGCTTTCTTT. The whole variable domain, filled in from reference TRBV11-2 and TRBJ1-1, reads EAGVAQSPRYKIIEKRQSVAFWCNPISGHATLYWYQQILGQGPKLLIQFQNNGVVDDSQLPKDRFSAERLKGVDSTLKIQPAKLEDSAVYLCASSSPVGGTEAFFGQGTRLTVV.

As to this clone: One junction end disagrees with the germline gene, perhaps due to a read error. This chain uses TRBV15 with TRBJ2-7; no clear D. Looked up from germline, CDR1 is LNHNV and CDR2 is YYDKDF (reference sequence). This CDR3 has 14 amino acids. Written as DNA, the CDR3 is TGTGCCACCAGCGGAGACTTGCCCTCCTACGAGCAGTACTTC. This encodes CATSGDLPSYEQYF.

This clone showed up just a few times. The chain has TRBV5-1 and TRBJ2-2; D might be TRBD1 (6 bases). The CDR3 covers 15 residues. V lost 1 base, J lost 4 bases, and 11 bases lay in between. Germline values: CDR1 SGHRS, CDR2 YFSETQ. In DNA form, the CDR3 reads TGCGCCAGCAGCTTGCAGGGGCAGGGCACCGGGGAGCTGTTTTTT. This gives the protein CASSLQGQGTGELFF.